This TCR beta chain appears in the sequencing data of a study of CD8 T cells in Susac syndrome. This clonotype appeared once. Germline V gene sequence: CDR1 LGHDT, CDR2 YNNKEL (reference sequence). V lost 0 bases, J lost 1 base, and 4 bases stayed unmatched. The CDR3 consists of 16 residues. Roughly 0.5 to 1 ug RNA was reverse transcribed with random hexamers. One entry per CDR3 protein results from TCRdb running MiXCR on the immunoSEQ multiplex PCR reads. The sample has approximately 70,000 distinct CDR3 sequences; just under 95% are singletons. The sample was CD8+ T cells from PBMCs. The chain has TRBV3-1 and TRBJ2-3; 7 positions match TRBD2. This clonotype was obtained from a human donor in good health. The CDR3 DNA reads as TGTGCCAGCAGCCAAGAGGGCGGGAGTGGCACAGATACGCAGTATTTT. This sequence encodes CASSQEGGSGTDTQYF.